The T cell receptor beta chain described here comes from a study of a mutant IDH1 vaccine in newly diagnosed glioma. Background on the study: In weeks 1, 3, 5, 7, 11, 15, 19 and 23, patients were immunized, eight times in all.

CDR3 length equals 17 residues. The germline gives CDR1 SGHRS, CDR2 YFSETQ. V trimming: 4 bases; J trimming: 0 bases; junction bases outside the gene matches: 11. Time point reported: week 23, last vaccination. The content of each vaccine dose was 300 ug of mutant IDH1 20-mer peptide, and topical imiquimod accompanied it. As regards this clone: The antigen remains undetermined.

Profiling relied on immunoSEQ multiplex PCR, and the TCRdb table lists in-frame clones only, not all of them. Of approximately 41,000 clones listed, 85% to 95% are singletons. This receptor was identified in a man in his fifties or sixties with glioma. The chain recombines TRBV5-1 with TRBJ1-1; 8 nucleotides line up with TRBD1. Sequences were derived from PBMCs, sampled from a glioma patient whose treatment included an IDH1 peptide vaccine. The CDR3 spells CASSPRPGTGLNTEAFF. The CDR3 DNA is TGCGCCAGCAGCCCACGTCCCGGGACAGGACTGAACACTGAAGCTTTCTTT.